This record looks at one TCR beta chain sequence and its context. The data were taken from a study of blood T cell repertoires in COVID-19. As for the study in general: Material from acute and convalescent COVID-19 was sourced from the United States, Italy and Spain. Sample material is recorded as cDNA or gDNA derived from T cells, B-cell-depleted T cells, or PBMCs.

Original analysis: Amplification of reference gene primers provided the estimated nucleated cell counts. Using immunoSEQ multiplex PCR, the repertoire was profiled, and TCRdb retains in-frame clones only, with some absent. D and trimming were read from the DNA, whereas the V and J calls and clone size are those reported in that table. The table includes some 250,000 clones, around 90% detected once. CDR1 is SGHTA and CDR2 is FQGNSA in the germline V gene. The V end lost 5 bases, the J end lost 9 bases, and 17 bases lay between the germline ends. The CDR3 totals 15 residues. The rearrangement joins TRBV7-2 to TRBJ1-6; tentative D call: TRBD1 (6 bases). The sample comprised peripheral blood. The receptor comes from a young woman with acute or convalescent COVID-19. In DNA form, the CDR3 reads TGTGCCAGCAGCCCTCGGGGGGGGGCCGGTTCACCCCTCCACTTT. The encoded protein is CASSPRGGAGSPLHF.